The entry below gives a single T cell receptor (beta chain) sequence along with its context. Its matching antigen is unknown. Atypia-free adjacent lung came from at least 2 cm beyond the tumor margin. Germline CDR1 MNHGY, CDR2 SAAAGT. With 4 bases clipped from V and 3 bases from J, the junction kept 8 bases outside the gene matches. The CDR3 runs 17 residues. TCRdb's copy holds only in-frame clones and misses some; the assay was immunoSEQ multiplex PCR. The table lists 1,000 or so clones, 15% to 20% of them singletons. The data were obtained in a study of T cells in localized non-small cell lung cancer. General study points: Uninvolved nearby lung showed the greatest T cell clonality, exceeding that found in tumor. Turning up in adjacent lung were a median approximately 60 of the top 100 tumor clones.

The sequence came from a male donor older than 55 with stage II squamous cell lung carcinoma. The chain combines TRBV6-8 with TRBJ2-1, with 11 bases aligning to TRBD2. Sequencing was performed on normal lung tissue next to the tumor, taken before any cancer treatment. The CDR3 bases are TGTGCCAGCAGTTGGGGTAGCGGGAGGGTTCTCTACAATGAGCAGTTCTTC. It yields the protein CASSWGSGRVLYNEQFF.